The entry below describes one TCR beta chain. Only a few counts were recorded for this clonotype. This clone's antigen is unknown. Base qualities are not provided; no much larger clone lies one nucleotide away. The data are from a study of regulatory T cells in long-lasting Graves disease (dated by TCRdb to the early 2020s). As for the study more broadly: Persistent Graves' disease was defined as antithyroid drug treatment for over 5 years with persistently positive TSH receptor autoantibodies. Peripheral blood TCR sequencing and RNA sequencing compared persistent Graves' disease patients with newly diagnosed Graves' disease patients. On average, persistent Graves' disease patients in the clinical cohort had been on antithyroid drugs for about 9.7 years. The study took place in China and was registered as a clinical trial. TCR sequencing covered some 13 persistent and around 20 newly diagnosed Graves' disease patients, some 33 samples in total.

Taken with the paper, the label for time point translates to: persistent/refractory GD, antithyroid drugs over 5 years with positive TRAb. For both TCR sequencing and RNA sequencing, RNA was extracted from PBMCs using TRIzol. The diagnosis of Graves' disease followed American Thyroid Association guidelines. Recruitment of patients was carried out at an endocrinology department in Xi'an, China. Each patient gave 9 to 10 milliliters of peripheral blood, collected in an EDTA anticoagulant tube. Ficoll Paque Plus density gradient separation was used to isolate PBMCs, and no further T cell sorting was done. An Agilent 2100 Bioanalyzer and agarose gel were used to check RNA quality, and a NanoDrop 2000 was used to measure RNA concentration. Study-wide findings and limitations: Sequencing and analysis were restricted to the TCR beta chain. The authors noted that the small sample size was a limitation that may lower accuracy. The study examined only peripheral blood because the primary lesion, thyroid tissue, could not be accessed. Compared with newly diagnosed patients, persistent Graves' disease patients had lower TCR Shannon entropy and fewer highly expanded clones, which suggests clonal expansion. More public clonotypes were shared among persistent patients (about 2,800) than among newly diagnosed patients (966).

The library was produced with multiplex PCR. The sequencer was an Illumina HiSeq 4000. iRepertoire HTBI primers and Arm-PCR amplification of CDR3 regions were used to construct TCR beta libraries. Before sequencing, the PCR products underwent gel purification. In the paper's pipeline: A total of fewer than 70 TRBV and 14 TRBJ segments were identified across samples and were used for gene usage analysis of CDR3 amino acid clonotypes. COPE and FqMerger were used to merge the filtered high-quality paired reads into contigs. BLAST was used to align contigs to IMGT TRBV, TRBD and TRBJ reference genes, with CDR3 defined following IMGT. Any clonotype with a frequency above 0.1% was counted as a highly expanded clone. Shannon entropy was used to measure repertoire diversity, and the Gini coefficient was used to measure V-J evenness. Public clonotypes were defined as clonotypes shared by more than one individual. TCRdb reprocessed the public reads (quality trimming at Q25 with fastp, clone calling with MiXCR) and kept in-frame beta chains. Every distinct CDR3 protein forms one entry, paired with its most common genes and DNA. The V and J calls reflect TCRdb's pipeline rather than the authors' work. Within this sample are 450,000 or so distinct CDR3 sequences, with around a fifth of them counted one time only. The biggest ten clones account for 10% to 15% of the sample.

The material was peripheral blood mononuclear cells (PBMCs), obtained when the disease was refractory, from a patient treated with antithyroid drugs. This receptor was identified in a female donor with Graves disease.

The CDR3 region has the sequence CSARGGFEDSPLHF. In nucleotides, the sequence is TGCAGTGCTAGGGGAGGATTCGAGGATTCACCCCTCCACTTT. The sequence is built from TRBV20-1 and TRBJ1-6, with the D segment identity uncertain. V was cut back by 3 bases and J by 8 bases, leaving a gap of 14 bases between them. Via the germline V gene (reference sequence), CDR1 is DFQATT and CDR2 SNEGSKA. The CDR3 covers 14 residues, taking in both the cysteine and the phenylalanine. CDR3 DNA only is kept here, 42 bases in frame from base 1.